This T cell receptor (beta chain) was profiled in a study of T cell repertoires in cytomegalovirus infection. Overall study: CMV infection together with matching HLA type was indicated by public TCR beta signatures. General study results and limits: Individuals carrying CMV plus the relevant HLA were identified by cumulative frequency of public TCR beta families.

V was clipped by 6 bases and J by 3 bases, with 16 bases between them. The CDR3 sequence is 15 residues long. CDR1 is SNHLY, CDR2 FYNNEI, per germline. As for this clonotype: As yet, its antigen is unknown.

TCRdb redid the calling of the reads with MiXCR, one entry per CDR3 protein. The data hold around 100,000 distinct CDR3 sequences, with roughly 41% observed a single time. Sample: CD8+ T cells from cultured PBMCs, taken from culture after CMV antigen stimulation. The origin of this receptor is a human donor in good health (CMV status not recorded). Some clones in this sample may be carry-over from other donors' samples. The chain employs TRBV2 and TRBJ2-3; D is perhaps TRBD1 (5 bases). CDR3 nucleotides: TGTGCCAGCAGGGAGATGGGCAGGGCAACAGATACGCAGTATTTT. Translation: CASREMGRATDTQYF.